This TCR beta chain was identified in a study of shared clonotypes between healthy human individuals. V dropped 5 bases and J dropped 3 bases, with 15 bases sitting between them. The V gene's germline CDR1 is LNHDA and CDR2 SQIVND (reference sequence). This CDR3 is 15 amino acids long. A single count supports this clone. Antigen unknown. Study findings and constraints: Generation of non-shared clonotypes was less probable than generation of clonotypes shared by all four donors. In having few donors, the study represented limited genetic and exposure-history diversity.

Assay used: immunoSEQ multiplex PCR; TCRdb lists only in-frame clones, some missing. The table shows roughly 320,000 clones, with around 90% occurring only once. All donors were healthy HIV-negative adults lacking recent acute infections or vaccinations. This clonotype originated in a young man in good health. The chain couples TRBV19 to TRBJ2-3; D gene unclear. The sequencing input was memory CD8+ T cells sorted from blood. Subset meaning: CD45RO+ cells pooled with CCR7-negative TemRA cells. In nucleotides, the CDR3 is TGTGCCAGTAGTTACACAGTGAGTTCTACAGATACGCAGTATTTT. Translated, it gives CASSYTVSSTDTQYF.